These T cell receptor beta chains were read from a single sample in a study of response to subunit inactivated influenza vaccine. From the RT-PCR reads, TCRdb called clonotypes with MiXCR, one entry per CDR3 protein. This table holds hundreds of thousands of distinct CDR3 sequences, roughly 8.2% found once. Sequenced here: PBMCs from blood, sampled 23 months after vaccination. These receptors all come from a man between 50 and 69 years old who received an inactivated influenza vaccine. The CDR3 runs from the conserved cysteine through the conserved F or W. The D gene is left open where the match is weak. Clone sizes are given selectively: once, few, many, or a class where the clone is expanded.

TRBV14	NA	TRBJ2-3	NA	TGTGCCAGCAGCCCGAGACTGAGACCTCTCGGCACAGATACGCAGTATTTT	CASSPRLRPLGTDTQYF
TRBV5-1	TRBD2	TRBJ2-7	NA	TGCGCCAGCAGCCCAGCGACTAGCGGGAACTACGAGCAGTACTTC	CASSPATSGNYEQYF
TRBV20-1	TRBD2	TRBJ2-7	few	TGCAGTGCTCCGGGGGGGGGTCTCTACGAGCAGTACTTC	CSAPGGGLYEQYF
TRBV20-1	NA	TRBJ2-2	NA	TGCAGTGCTAGAGAGACACTGGACACCGGGGAGCTGTTTTTT	CSARETLDTGELFF
TRBV12-3/TRBV12-4	NA	TRBJ2-3	NA	TGTGCCAGCAGTTCTAGTATTACGCAGTATTTT	CASSSSITQYF
TRBV3-1	TRBD1	TRBJ2-3	NA	TGTGCCAGCAGCCCCGGCAGGGGGCTCTCAGATACGCAGTATTTT	CASSPGRGLSDTQYF
TRBV6-1	TRBD2	TRBJ2-2	NA	TGTGCCGGCAAGGGGACTAGCGGGAAAAACACCGGGGAGCTGTTTTTT	CAGKGTSGKNTGELFF
TRBV7-9	NA	TRBJ1-5	NA	TGTGCCAGCAGCAACGACATTAGCAATCAGCCCCAGCATTTT	CASSNDISNQPQHF
TRBV7-9	NA	TRBJ2-7	NA	TGTGCCAGCAGCGCACGGGACGGATCCTACGAGCAGTACTTC	CASSARDGSYEQYF
TRBV7-2	NA	TRBJ1-5	NA	TGTGCCAGCAGCTTAGTACAGTCCAATCAGCCCCAGCATTTT	CASSLVQSNQPQHF
TRBV4-3	NA	TRBJ2-3	NA	TGCGCCAGCAGCCAAGATATGACTCCGACCATCAAAGATACGCAGTATTTT	CASSQDMTPTIKDTQYF
TRBV7-9	NA	TRBJ2-3	few	TGTGCCAGCAGCGCCCGCACAGATACGCAGTATTTT	CASSARTDTQYF
TRBV6-5	NA	TRBJ2-1	few	TGTGCCAGCAGTTACGCCTCTAGGGCCTGGGCGGGGAATGAGCAGTTCTTC	CASSYASRAWAGNEQFF
TRBV20-1	TRBD1	TRBJ2-7	many	TGCAGTGCTCTACCGGGACAGGGGGCTTCGATTTCCTACGAGCAGTACTTC	CSALPGQGASISYEQYF
TRBV9	NA	TRBJ2-3	NA	TGTGCCAGCAGATCAAGCGGCACAGATACGCAGTATTTT	CASRSSGTDTQYF
TRBV11-1	TRBD1	TRBJ2-7	few	TGTGCCAGCAGCTCCACGACAGGGGGCAACGAGCAGTACTTC	CASSSTTGGNEQYF
TRBV7-8	TRBD2	TRBJ2-3	few	TGTGCCAGCACCCACCCTAGCGGGGGTACAGATACGCAGTATTTT	CASTHPSGGTDTQYF
TRBV5-1	TRBD1	TRBJ2-1	NA	TGCGCCAGCAGCAAAACAGGGGCCCGTTATGAGCAGTTCTTC	CASSKTGARYEQFF
TRBV12-3/TRBV12-4	NA	TRBJ2-2	few	TGTGCCAGCAGTTTAGTAGGGCACGAGCTGTTTTTT	CASSLVGHELFF
TRBV29-1	TRBD1	TRBJ1-2	few	TGCAGCGGCGGACAGGGGCCAGACTATGGCTACACCTTC	CSGGQGPDYGYTF
TRBV6-1	TRBD1	TRBJ2-3	few	TGTGCCAGCAGTGGCGACAGGGGATGGTTCGGCACAGATACGCAGTATTTT	CASSGDRGWFGTDTQYF
TRBV25-1	NA	TRBJ1-1	few	TGTGCCAGCAGTGAAGTGGGGGGTTCGGCTGAAGCTTTCTTT	CASSEVGGSAEAFF
TRBV19	NA	TRBJ2-6	few	TGTGCCAGTAGTAAAAAACAGGGTAGTGGGGCCAACGTCCTGACTTTC	CASSKKQGSGANVLTF
TRBV11-2	TRBD1	TRBJ2-7	few	TGTGCCAGCAGCTTTGACAGGACAGGCCGATATGAGCAGTACTTC	CASSFDRTGRYEQYF
TRBV20-1	TRBD2	TRBJ2-3	many	TGCAGTGCTAGAGGGGCCGGGACTAGCGGGGGGACTAGCACAGATACGCAGTATTTT	CSARGAGTSGGTSTDTQYF
TRBV15	NA	TRBJ1-5	many	TGTGCCACCAGCAGACCGGGGGCGACTCAGCCCCAGCATTTT	CATSRPGATQPQHF
TRBV20-1	TRBD1	TRBJ2-7	many	TGCAGTGCTTCCCGACAGGGGAGCTACGAGCAGTACTTC	CSASRQGSYEQYF
TRBV6-5	NA	TRBJ2-1	many	TGTGCCAGCAGTTACCTTTCGCTCAACAGTCTCGGGGGCAATGAGCAGTTCTTC	CASSYLSLNSLGGNEQFF
TRBV12-3/TRBV12-4	NA	TRBJ2-7	few	TGTGCCAGCAGTTCGACCAGGGGGCAGTACTTC	CASSSTRGQYF
TRBV7-9	NA	TRBJ2-5	NA	TGTGCCAGCAGCGTGAGCCCCGGGGGGCGAGGCCAAGAGACCCAGTACTTC	CASSVSPGGRGQETQYF
TRBV3-1	NA	TRBJ1-4	few	TGTGCCAGCACCAAAGGAGCGGCAACTAATGAAAAACTGTTTTTT	CASTKGAATNEKLFF
TRBV15	NA	TRBJ2-2	NA	TGTGCCACCGGAACAGAGACCGGGGAGCTGTTTTTT	CATGTETGELFF
TRBV7-9	NA	TRBJ2-2	many	TGTGCCACAGTTCGGGTCACCGGGGAGCTGTTTTTT	CATVRVTGELFF
TRBV20-1	NA	TRBJ1-5	few	TGCAGTGCTAGAGATCTCAGGGACGGCAATCAGCCCCAGCATTTT	CSARDLRDGNQPQHF
TRBV5-1	NA	TRBJ2-1	NA	TGCGCCAGCGGACCACCTGGGGGGCCCTCCCACAATGAGCAGTTCTTC	CASGPPGGPSHNEQFF
TRBV6-5	NA	TRBJ2-7	NA	TGTGCCAGCAGTTACTCGAGGGGCCAGCCCGAGCAGTACTTC	CASSYSRGQPEQYF
TRBV5-1	TRBD1	TRBJ2-7	NA	TGCGCCAGCAGTCACAGACAGGGTAGCTTGGGAGAGCAGTACTTC	CASSHRQGSLGEQYF
TRBV29-1	NA	TRBJ2-5	few	TGCAGCGCGCACAGGGCCCTTACGTCTGAGACCCAGTACTTC	CSAHRALTSETQYF
TRBV4-2	NA	TRBJ2-5	NA	TGTGCCAGCAGCCAAGAGGCAGGGATGGAAGAGACCCAGTACTTC	CASSQEAGMEETQYF
TRBV24-1	NA	TRBJ2-2	NA	TGTGCCACCAGTGATTTGAGGGTCGGGGAGCTGTTTTTT	CATSDLRVGELFF
TRBV20-1	TRBD1	TRBJ1-1	many	TGCAGTGCTGTACAGGGGGTGAAAACTGAAGCTTTCTTT	CSAVQGVKTEAFF
TRBV5-1	NA	TRBJ2-2	few	TGCGCCAGCGCCAGGGTATCCGGGGAGCTGTTTTTT	CASARVSGELFF
TRBV20-1	NA	TRBJ1-4	few	TGCAGTGCTAGAAAGGGCAGGGATGGTGAAAAACTGTTTTTT	CSARKGRDGEKLFF
TRBV7-9	NA	TRBJ2-7	many	TGTGCCAGCAGCCAGGACGGGAAAGGCTACGAGCAGTACTTC	CASSQDGKGYEQYF
TRBV15	NA	TRBJ2-5	few	TGTGCCACCAGCGCACGGGAGCGAGAGACCCAGTACTTC	CATSARERETQYF
TRBV12-3/TRBV12-4	NA	TRBJ1-4	NA	TGTGCCAGCAGTCCCCGGGACCTCTCAAAACTGTTTTTT	CASSPRDLSKLFF
TRBV6-5	NA	TRBJ2-2	NA	TGTGCCAGCAATTCCAGGGGGCCCGGCGGGAGCACCGGGGAGCTGTTTTTT	CASNSRGPGGSTGELFF
TRBV12-3/TRBV12-4	NA	TRBJ2-1	few	TGTGCCAGCACCCCCTGGACTACCTACAATGAGCAGTTCTTC	CASTPWTTYNEQFF
TRBV4-2	NA	TRBJ2-3	few	TGTGCCAGCAGCCAAGAAGACTGGCAGGGTCATAGAGATACGCAGTATTTT	CASSQEDWQGHRDTQYF
TRBV5-1	NA	TRBJ2-3	many	TGCGCCAGCAGCTTGAGGGCCCGAGGTCCCACAGATACGCAGTATTTT	CASSLRARGPTDTQYF